Detailed here is one T cell receptor beta chain. Per the study methods: Counts of nucleated cells, estimated from reference gene primer amplification, were obtained. Clones were read by immunoSEQ multiplex PCR, and TCRdb kept only the in-frame ones, dropping some. The V and J calls and clone size come from that table; D and trimming were worked out from the DNA. Among approximately 440,000 clones, 75% to 90% were seen once, and the ten largest hold about 0.7%. This sample is drawn from a study of blood T cell repertoires in COVID-19. Membership in each cohort depended on participant-reported clinical history. Symptom resolution, clearance, or two negative PCRs marked the recovered donors of Cohort 3. This CDR3 is built from 15 residues. Germline V gene data show CDR1 as MDHEN and CDR2 as SYDVKM. Trimming took 5 bases from V and 2 from J; bases not matched to a gene: 3.

This receptor was taken from a woman aged 18-29 years who had recovered from COVID-19. The chain has TRBV28 and TRBJ2-6, with 7 positions matching TRBD1. The sequenced material came from PBMCs or T cells enriched from blood (not recorded which). The chain's CDR3 is CASSKDRAGANVLTF. DNA for the CDR3: TGTGCCAGCAGTAAAGACAGGGCTGGGGCCAACGTCCTGACTTTC. The variable domain in full, with the rest retrieved from reference TRBV28 and TRBJ2-6, is DVKVTQSSRYLVKRTGEKVFLECVQDMDHENMFWYRQDPGLGLRLIYFSYDVKMKEKGDIPEGYSVSREKKERFSLILESASTNQTSMYLCASSKDRAGANVLTFGAGSRLTVL.